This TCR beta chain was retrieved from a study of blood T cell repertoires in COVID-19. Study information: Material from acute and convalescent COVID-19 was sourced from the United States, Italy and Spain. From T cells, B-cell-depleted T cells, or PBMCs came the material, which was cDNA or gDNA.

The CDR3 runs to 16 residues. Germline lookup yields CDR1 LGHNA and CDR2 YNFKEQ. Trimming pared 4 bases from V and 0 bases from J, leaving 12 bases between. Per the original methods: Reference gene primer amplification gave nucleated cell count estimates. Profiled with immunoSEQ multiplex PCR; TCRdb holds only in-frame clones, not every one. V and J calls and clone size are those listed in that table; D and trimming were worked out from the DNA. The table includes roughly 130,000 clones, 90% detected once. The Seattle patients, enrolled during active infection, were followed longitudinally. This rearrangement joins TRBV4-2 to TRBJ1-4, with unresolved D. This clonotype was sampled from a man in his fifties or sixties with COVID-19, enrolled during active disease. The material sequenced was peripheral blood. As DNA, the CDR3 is TGTGCCAGCAGCCTCATGCCCGGTGCAACTAATGAAAAACTGTTTTTT. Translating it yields CASSLMPGATNEKLFF.